This T cell receptor beta chain was identified in a study of cytomegalovirus exposure and HLA in healthy donors. General study findings and limits: Evidence from a later analysis indicated that most CMV-associated TCR beta chains looked HLA-restricted. Relative to the approximately 700-donor mean, N-insertions were reportedly fewer in an Asian-associated ancestry cluster in a later analysis.

In regard to this clone: Its antigen is not identified.

Vbeta (60) and Jbeta (13) primers were used in the PCR. Clones were read by immunoSEQ multiplex PCR, and TCRdb kept only the in-frame ones, dropping some. The sample lists under 150,000 clones, 80% seen once, with 4% in the top ten. Trimming took off 4 bases at V and 6 bases at J, with 6 bases between the two ends. Germline assignment: CDR1 SGHKS and CDR2 YYEKEE (reference sequence). This CDR3 spans 11 amino acids. The clonotype originates from a woman between 35 and 50 years old in good health and CMV-seronegative. This chain connects TRBV5-5 to TRBJ2-3, with D unresolved. Sequenced: PBMCs. For the CDR3, the DNA is TGTGCCAGCAGCCTTAGCGATACGCAGTATTTT. Translating it yields CASSLSDTQYF.